The clone carrying this T cell receptor (beta chain) showed up just a few times. TCRdb keeps only in-frame clones here, not all; method: immunoSEQ multiplex PCR. The repertoire consists of around 190,000 clones, with about four fifths occurring once and the leading ten covering 6.5% to 8.5%. V was clipped by 6 bases and J by 5 bases, with 17 bases between them. This CDR3 is 15 amino acids long. CDR1 is LNHDA and CDR2 is SQIVND in the germline V gene (reference sequence). This sample stems from a study of blood T cell repertoires in COVID-19. Across the whole study: Researchers got acute and convalescent COVID-19 samples from the United States, Italy and Spain.

Sequencing was carried out using peripheral blood. The rearrangement joins TRBV19 to TRBJ1-5; D not resolved. The TCR originated in a human donor in a cohort sampled during active COVID-19. The CDR3 reads CASSPLGVEDQPQHF. CDR3 in DNA: TGTGCCAGTAGCCCCCTCGGCGTTGAGGATCAGCCCCAGCATTTT. Full variable domain (remainder filled in from reference TRBV19 and TRBJ1-5): DGGITQSPKYLFRKEGQNVTLSCEQNLNHDAMYWYRQDPGQGLRLIYYSQIVNDFQKGDIAEGYSVSREKKESFPLTVTSAQKNPTAFYLCASSPLGVEDQPQHFGDGTRLSIL.